These 28 T cell receptor beta chains share one sample of origin, sequenced in a study of shared clonotypes between healthy human individuals. Only in-frame clones appear in the TCRdb table, and some are missing; sequencing was by immunoSEQ multiplex PCR. The sample consists of more than 850,000 clones, 75% to 80% of them appearing once. What was sequenced was memory CD4+ T cells from PBMCs. The subset is: CD45RA-negative fraction. Source of these receptors: a man younger than 30 in good health. Some clones in this sample may be carry-over from other donors' samples.

The chain uses TRBV20-1 and TRBJ2-7, with TRBD2 matching 12 bases. The CDR3 consists of 11 residues. V lost 6 bases and J lost 12; bases outside the gene matches: 6. Germline CDR1 DFQATT, CDR2 SNEGSKA (reference sequence). The DNA of the CDR3 is TGCAGTGCAGGACTAGCGGGAATGAGGTACTTC. This gives the protein CSAGLAGMRYF.

V is TRBV6-5 and J is TRBJ2-5, with D unresolved. The V gene's germline CDR1 is MNHEY and CDR2 SVGAGI. This CDR3 comprises 15 residues. Trimming stripped 6 bases from V and 1 base from J, with 15 bases between. The CDR3 sequence: CASSRLRVPQETQYF. In nucleotides, the CDR3 is TGTGCCAGCAGCCGACTCCGGGTCCCCCAAGAGACCCAGTACTTC.

V is TRBV19 and J is TRBJ2-3, with D tentatively TRBD2 (6 bases). The CDR3 covers 16 residues. Germline loops: CDR1 LNHDA, CDR2 SQIVND (reference sequence). V lost 5 bases, J lost 0 bases, and 15 bases lay in between. CDR3: CASSVGGRTSTDTQYF. In DNA form, the CDR3 reads TGTGCCAGTAGTGTGGGAGGACGCACTAGCACAGATACGCAGTATTTT. Full variable domain (missing parts from reference TRBV19 and TRBJ2-3): DGGITQSPKYLFRKEGQNVTLSCEQNLNHDAMYWYRQDPGQGLRLIYYSQIVNDFQKGDIAEGYSVSREKKESFPLTVTSAQKNPTAFYLCASSVGGRTSTDTQYFGPGTRLTVL.

This clone appeared a single time. The chain joins TRBV30 to TRBJ1-5; D is ambiguous. Germline V gene sequence: CDR1 GTSNPN, CDR2 SVGIG (reference sequence). Trimming took 4 bases from V and 0 from J, leaving 10 bases between them. CDR3 size: 14 residues. CDR3 protein: CAWTLTHSNQPQHF. CDR3 DNA sequence: TGTGCCTGGACCCTTACTCATAGCAATCAGCCCCAGCATTTT.

The chain couples TRBV6-4 to TRBJ2-6; D remains unclear. There are 15 residues in the CDR3. Deletions cut 2 bases from V and 1 base from J, with 6 bases between. Germline-derived CDR1 and CDR2 are MRHNA and SNTAGT. The CDR3 DNA is TGTGCCAGCAGTGACAAGGCTTCTGGGGCCAACGTCCTGACTTTC. This encodes CASSDKASGANVLTF.

CDR3 bases: TGTGCCAGCAGTCAGGGGATTTACGAGCAGTACTTC. Its translation is CASSQGIYEQYF. This chain joins TRBV2 and TRBJ2-7; maybe TRBD1 (6 bases). Germline lookup yields CDR1 SNHLY and CDR2 FYNNEI. V was shortened by 5 bases and J by 4 bases, with 9 bases between the two germline ends. The CDR3 has 12 amino acids.

This clone was detected many times. V usage is TRBV6-5 and J usage is TRBJ2-5; TRBD1 might be the D (5 bases). The CDR3 loop spans 13 amino acids. Germline CDR1 is MNHEY and CDR2 is SVGAGI. V was clipped by 6 bases and J by 4 bases, with 12 bases between them. The CDR3 loop is CASSLRRGETQYF. CDR3 nucleotide sequence: TGTGCCAGCAGCCTCCGAAGGGGAGAGACCCAGTACTTC.

Details on this clone: Other DNA sequences in this specimen translate into the identical CDR3. V usage is TRBV5-1 and J usage is TRBJ2-2, with TRBD1 as a possible D gene (6 bases). This CDR3 contains 15 residues. Germline V CDR1 and CDR2: SGHRS, YFSETQ. Trimming stripped 2 bases from V and 3 bases from J, with 11 bases between. CDR3 bases: TGCGCCAGCAGCTTCTTGGCAGGGGACACCGGGGAGCTGTTTTTT. Amino acids: CASSFLAGDTGELFF.

This chain joins TRBV4-3 and TRBJ2-5; possibly TRBD1 or TRBD2 for D (6 bases each). Germline values: CDR1 LGHNA, CDR2 YSLEER. This CDR3 has 15 residues. The ends were cut back, 1 base at V and 2 bases at J, with 11 bases in the middle. CDR3 bases: TGCGCCAGCAGCCAAGGGGGGGCTGTACAAGAGACCCAGTACTTC. Amino acids: CASSQGGAVQETQYF.

About this clone itself: Additional DNA sequences in this sample encode the identical CDR3. V gene TRBV30 combines with J gene TRBJ2-7; D ambiguous. Germline CDR1 and CDR2: GTSNPN and SVGIG (reference sequence). V shed 2 bases and J shed 2 bases, with 4 bases lying between them. The CDR3 extends over 11 amino acids. The CDR3 DNA is TGTGCCTGGAGTACAGCCTACGAGCAGTACTTC. This translates into CAWSTAYEQYF.

CDR3 sequence reads: CASSLGGGIRKLFF. The CDR3 coding sequence is TGCGCCAGCAGCTTGGGAGGGGGGATTCGCAAACTGTTTTTT. The rearrangement joins TRBV5-1 to TRBJ1-4; D is possibly TRBD1 (6 bases). Trimming stripped 0 bases from V and 11 bases from J, with 14 bases between. The CDR3 spans 14 residues. Looked up from germline, CDR1 is SGHRS and CDR2 is YFSETQ.

The J gene is TRBJ2-2, the V gene TRBV7-9, with TRBD1 matching 8 bases. The length of the CDR3 is 16 residues. The V gene end was trimmed by 5 bases and the J gene end by 5 bases; junction bases not matched to a gene: 10. Germline loops: CDR1 SEHNR, CDR2 FQNEAQ (reference sequence). CDR3 region: CASSKLGTGKTGELFF. CDR3 DNA sequence: TGTGCCAGCAGCAAGCTCGGGACAGGAAAGACCGGGGAGCTGTTTTTT.

Only a few counts were recorded for this clone. The chain links TRBV5-1 to TRBJ2-1; possibly TRBD1 for D (6 bases). The CDR3 extends over 15 amino acids. Trimming stripped 0 bases from V and 0 bases from J, with 7 bases between. CDR1 is SGHRS, CDR2 YFSETQ, per germline. CDR3 in amino acids: CASSLAGASYNEQFF. CDR3 nucleotide sequence: TGCGCCAGCAGCTTGGCAGGGGCCTCCTACAATGAGCAGTTCTTC.

CDR3 region: CASSVMGAGGNTIYF. Written as DNA, the CDR3 is TGTGCCAGCAGCGTAATGGGGGCTGGTGGAAACACCATATATTTT. The V gene is TRBV9, the J gene TRBJ1-3; maybe TRBD1 (6 bases). The CDR3 spans 15 residues. Germline V lookup: CDR1 SGDLS, CDR2 YYNGEE. V was pared by 1 base and J by 3 bases, with 11 bases between.

In regard to this clone: This sequence may be a read error, since a much larger clone differs from it by one base. In the same sample, other DNA sequences code for this CDR3. The chain recombines TRBV2 with TRBJ1-5; D is ambiguous. V lost 4 bases and J 4 bases, leaving 5 bases between the germline ends. CDR1 and CDR2 from the germline V gene are SNHLY and FYNNEI. The CDR3 covers 12 residues. The CDR3 coding sequence is TGTGCCAGCAGTGGCGGGAATCAGCCCCAGCATTTT. It translates to CASSGGNQPQHF.

This chain uses TRBV5-4 with TRBJ1-2; 7 positions match TRBD1. The germline CDR1 and CDR2 sequences are SGHNT and YYREEE (reference sequence). The CDR3 extends over 13 amino acids. The V gene end was trimmed by 3 bases and the J gene end by 4 bases; junction bases not matched to a gene: 3. The CDR3 nucleotides read TGTGCCAGCAGCTCGGGACAGCCCTATGGCTACACCTTC. Translation gives CASSSGQPYGYTF.

This clone occurred many times. The identical CDR3 is also encoded by other nucleotide sequences in the sample. The chain links TRBV11-2 to TRBJ2-1, with D perhaps being TRBD1 or TRBD2 (5 bases each). This CDR3 is 14 amino acids long. Trimming cost V 3 bases and J 7 bases, with 13 bases left between them. Germline V gene data show CDR1 as SGHAT and CDR2 as FQNNGV. CDR3 in amino acids: CASSFGGVGNEQFF. For the CDR3, the DNA is TGTGCCAGCAGCTTTGGGGGAGTAGGGAATGAGCAGTTCTTC. The variable domain in full, with the rest retrieved from reference TRBV11-2 and TRBJ2-1, is EAGVAQSPRYKIIEKRQSVAFWCNPISGHATLYWYQQILGQGPKLLIQFQNNGVVDDSQLPKDRFSAERLKGVDSTLKIQPAKLEDSAVYLCASSFGGVGNEQFFGPGTRLTVL.

V gene TRBV30 combines with J gene TRBJ2-7; 7 bases line up with TRBD2. The CDR3 has 14 amino acids. Germline-derived CDR1 and CDR2 are GTSNPN and SVGIG (reference sequence). Trimming took 4 bases from V and 3 from J; bases not matched to a gene: 9. The CDR3 protein is CAWTNSPGGYEQYF. The CDR3 region has the DNA TGTGCCTGGACCAATTCCCCGGGGGGCTACGAGCAGTACTTC.

The gene calls are TRBV18 and TRBJ1-2, with a weak D call TRBD1 (6 bases). Germline V gene data show CDR1 as KGHSH and CDR2 as LQKENI. The V and J ends lost 3 bases and 3 bases respectively, with 14 bases between them. This CDR3 is built from 15 residues. Here the CDR3 reads CASSPTGDSYYGYTF. For the CDR3, the DNA is TGTGCCAGCTCACCGACAGGAGACTCCTACTATGGCTACACCTTC. Full variable domain (rest looked up from reference TRBV18 and TRBJ1-2): NAGVMQNPRHLVRRRGQEARLRCSPMKGHSHVYWYRQLPEEGLKFMVYLQKENIIDESGMPKERFSAEFPKEGPSILRIQQVVRGDSAAYFCASSPTGDSYYGYTFGSGTRLTVV.

Worth noting for this clone: Within the sample, other DNA sequences also encode this same CDR3. The CDR3 sequence: CASRRQPNTEAFF. Here the CDR3 DNA reads TGTGCCAGCAGGAGACAGCCGAACACTGAAGCTTTCTTT. V gene TRBV6-1 combines with J gene TRBJ1-1; tentatively, D is TRBD1 (5 bases). Deletions cut 6 bases from V and 1 base from J, with 9 bases between. CDR1 is MNHNS and CDR2 is SASEGT in the germline V gene. CDR3 length: 13 residues.

The rearrangement uses TRBV19 and TRBJ1-2, with 7 bases that match TRBD1. This CDR3 comprises 13 residues. Germline loops: CDR1 LNHDA, CDR2 SQIVND (reference sequence). The V and J ends lost 6 bases and 4 bases, in that order; junction bases with no gene match: 5. CDR3 sequence: CASRIGTAYGYTF. Here the CDR3 DNA reads TGTGCCAGTAGGATCGGGACAGCCTATGGCTACACCTTC.

This clone appeared a few times. The chain uses TRBV25-1 and TRBJ1-2; D gene unclear. Trimming took 5 bases from V and 2 from J, leaving 6 bases between them. Per the germline V gene, CDR1 is MGHDK and CDR2 is SYGVNS. This CDR3 has 12 residues. The CDR3: CASSYSNYGYTF. CDR3 sequence (DNA): TGTGCCAGCAGTTATAGCAACTATGGCTACACCTTC.

V usage is TRBV6-4 and J usage is TRBJ2-1, with D perhaps being TRBD1 or TRBD2 (5 bases each). In germline, CDR1 is MRHNA, CDR2 SNTAGT. Trimming removed 5 bases at V and 0 bases at J, with 14 bases between. This CDR3 comprises 16 residues. CDR3 protein: CASSTRDARSYNEQFF. CDR3 nucleotide sequence: TGTGCCAGCAGTACCCGGGACGCGCGCTCCTACAATGAGCAGTTCTTC.

This chain uses TRBV19 with TRBJ2-1; a possible D gene is TRBD2 (5 bases). V lost 6 bases, J lost 10 bases, and 7 bases lay in between. Germline V gene data show CDR1 as LNHDA and CDR2 as SQIVND (reference sequence). The CDR3 spans 10 residues. The CDR3 protein is CASSSGEQFF. The CDR3 region has the DNA TGTGCCAGTAGCAGCGGCGAGCAGTTCTTC.

The chain links TRBV28 to TRBJ1-2, with 9 bases lining up with TRBD1. The CDR3 runs to 15 residues. Germline trimming cut 6 bases from V and 8 bases from J; bases unmatched to any gene: 13. The germline V gene has CDR1 MDHEN and CDR2 SYDVKM. The CDR3 protein is CASSLVGQGTLGYTF. The CDR3 DNA reads TGTGCCAGCAGCCTTGTCGGACAGGGGACGCTCGGCTACACCTTC.

The J gene is TRBJ1-5, the V gene TRBV19; 8 nucleotides match TRBD1. After removal of 4 bases from V and 7 bases from J, the junction contained 6 bases not matched to a gene. Germline CDR1 and CDR2: LNHDA and SQIVND (reference sequence). This CDR3 has 14 amino acids. In nucleotides, the CDR3 is TGTGCCAGTAGTACGACAGGGGTTGCCCAGCCCCAGCATTTT. Its translation is CASSTTGVAQPQHF.

This clone was counted many times. Other DNA sequences in this sample translate to the same CDR3. The chain uses TRBV7-3 and TRBJ2-1; TRBD2 aligns across 10 bases. This CDR3 is built from 15 residues. Looked up from germline, CDR1 is SGHTA and CDR2 is FQGTGA. The junction had 2 bases not matched to a gene; V was cut back by 2 bases and J by 4 bases. This chain's CDR3 is CASSLGTSVYNEQFF. Here the CDR3 DNA reads TGTGCCAGCAGCTTAGGGACTAGCGTATACAATGAGCAGTTCTTC.

The chain employs TRBV4-2 and TRBJ2-3, with D hard to call. This CDR3 contains 16 residues. V was trimmed by 0 bases and J by 4 bases, leaving 14 bases between them. Per germline, CDR1 LGHNA and CDR2 YNFKEQ. CDR3 DNA sequence: TGTGCCAGCAGCCAAGATCCCGGGCACTTGGCAGATACGCAGTATTTT. It yields the protein CASSQDPGHLADTQYF.